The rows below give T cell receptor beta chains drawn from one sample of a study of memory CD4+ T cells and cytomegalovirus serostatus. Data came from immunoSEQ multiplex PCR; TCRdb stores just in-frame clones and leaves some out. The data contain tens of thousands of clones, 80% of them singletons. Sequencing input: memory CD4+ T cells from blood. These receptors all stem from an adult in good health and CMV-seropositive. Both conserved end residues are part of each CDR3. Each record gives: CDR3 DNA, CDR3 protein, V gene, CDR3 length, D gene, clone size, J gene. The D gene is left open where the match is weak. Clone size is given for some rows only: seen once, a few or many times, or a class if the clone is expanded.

TGCGCCAGCAGCCAAGATAGTTTCGGCTACACCTTC CASSQDSFGYTF TRBV4-1 12 NA NA TRBJ1-2
TGTGCTAGCAGTCATCGCCAGGGAAACACCGGGGAGCTGTTTTTT CASSHRQGNTGELFF TRBV7-7 15 NA NA TRBJ2-2
TGTGCCAGCAGAGATGTACTGGTTCTAACAGATACGCAGTATTTT CASRDVLVLTDTQYF TRBV27 15 NA NA TRBJ2-3
TGCGCCAGCAGCTTGGCGGCGGGAGGGCCTGCCGAGCAGTACTTC CASSLAAGGPAEQYF TRBV5-1 15 TRBD2 NA TRBJ2-7
TGCGCCAGCAGTACCAGTCCCGGGACAGGGAATGAGCAGTTCTTC CASSTSPGTGNEQFF TRBV10-1 15 TRBD1 NA TRBJ2-1
TGTGCCAGTACCCCCTTTGGACAGTCTAATCAGCCCCAGCATTTT CASTPFGQSNQPQHF TRBV19 15 NA NA TRBJ1-5
TGTGCCAGCAGCTCGTCCTCTGGACATTCGGGAAACACCATATATTTT CASSSSSGHSGNTIYF TRBV5-6 16 NA once TRBJ1-3
TGTGCCTGGAGGACTCCGGGACAGAACTATGGCTACACCTTC CAWRTPGQNYGYTF TRBV30 14 TRBD1 NA TRBJ1-2
TGTGCCAGCAGCTCCATCCAGCGGGAGGCCCCCTACGAGCAGTACTTC CASSSIQREAPYEQYF TRBV5-6 16 TRBD2 NA TRBJ2-7
TGTGCCATCAGTGGATGGACAGGGGGGAACACCGGGGAGCTGTTTTTT CAISGWTGGNTGELFF TRBV10-3 16 TRBD1 once TRBJ2-2
TGTGCCAGCAGCGTAGAGGGACTAGCGGATACGCAGTATTTT CASSVEGLADTQYF TRBV9 14 TRBD2 few TRBJ2-3
TGTGCCAGCAGCTTAGCGGGGCTGGGGACTGAAGCTTTCTTT CASSLAGLGTEAFF TRBV11-3 14 NA NA TRBJ1-1
TGTGCCAGCAGTGAATCTCTGAACAACTATGGCTACACCTTC CASSESLNNYGYTF TRBV6-1 14 NA NA TRBJ1-2
TGTGCCTGGAGTGTAACAGGGGGGGGACGGCGCGAGCAGTACTTC CAWSVTGGGRREQYF TRBV30 15 NA NA TRBJ2-7
TGTGCCAGCAGTAGACAGGGGGCAAGGGAGACCCAGTACTTC CASSRQGARETQYF TRBV5-5 14 TRBD1 few TRBJ2-5
TGTGCCTGGGCCCGAAGGTTGGAGACCCAGTACTTC CAWARRLETQYF TRBV30 12 NA NA TRBJ2-5
TGTGCCAGCAGCTCACTTAGTCAGGGTGTCCCCCTCCACTTT CASSSLSQGVPLHF TRBV7-2 14 NA NA TRBJ1-6
TGTGCCAGCAGCCTTGGACAGAAGTATGGCTACACCTTC CASSLGQKYGYTF TRBV6-1 13 NA NA TRBJ1-2
TGTGCCAGCAGCCAAGTCGGGGCTTACGAGCAGTACTTC CASSQVGAYEQYF TRBV4-2 13 NA few TRBJ2-7
TGTGCCAGCTCACGACCGGGACAAACTTTGGGGGAGCAGTTCTTC CASSRPGQTLGEQFF TRBV18 15 NA NA TRBJ2-1
TGCGCCTCCCGGGATAGCTCCTACAATGAGCAGTTCTTC CASRDSSYNEQFF TRBV10-2 13 NA few TRBJ2-1
TGTGCCAGCAGTGAAGACTCGGGACCCGGAAACACCATATATTTT CASSEDSGPGNTIYF TRBV6-1 15 NA few TRBJ1-3
TGTGCCACCTGGGTCGGTTCACCCCTCCACTTT CATWVGSPLHF TRBV19 11 NA NA TRBJ1-6
TGTGCCAGTAGTATAAAGGGCTCGAGAGAGCTGTTTTTT CASSIKGSRELFF TRBV19 13 NA once TRBJ2-2
TGTGCCAGCAGCTGGGGGACTCTCGGCACAGATACGCAGTATTTT CASSWGTLGTDTQYF TRBV7-6 15 NA NA TRBJ2-3
TGTGCTAGCCCAAATCGTCGCGAGGACACAGATACGCAGTATTTT CASPNRREDTDTQYF TRBV12-5 15 NA NA TRBJ2-3
TGTGCCAGTAGTCCGCGGGATAACTATGGCTACACCTTC CASSPRDNYGYTF TRBV19 13 NA few TRBJ1-2
TGTGCCAGCAGCTGGGGACAGGAGGGAGAGACCCAGTACTTC CASSWGQEGETQYF TRBV9 14 TRBD1 NA TRBJ2-5
TGTGCCAGCAGCTTCGGTAGCGGGGCCACAGATACGCAGTATTTT CASSFGSGATDTQYF TRBV7-9 15 TRBD2 NA TRBJ2-3
TGCGCCAGCAGCTTGTCGACAGGAGCGGGTGAGCAGTACTTC CASSLSTGAGEQYF TRBV5-1 14 NA few TRBJ2-7
TGTGCCAGCAGTTCGGACTCTAACTATGGCTACACCTTC CASSSDSNYGYTF TRBV6-6 13 NA once TRBJ1-2
TGTGCCACCCGTCCTAGCGGGGGGGCCCTTGAGCAGTTCTTC CATRPSGGALEQFF TRBV6-6 14 TRBD2 once TRBJ2-1
TGTGCCAGCAGTGAAAGGCCCCTACCCTACGAGCAGTACTTC CASSERPLPYEQYF TRBV2 14 NA NA TRBJ2-7
TGTGCCAGCAGCTTAACCCAGCGGGATGTAGATACGCAGTATTTT CASSLTQRDVDTQYF TRBV11-1 15 TRBD2 NA TRBJ2-3
TGCAGCGTGGGGACAGGGAGGCATCAGCCCCAGCATTTT CSVGTGRHQPQHF TRBV29-1 13 TRBD1 NA TRBJ1-5
TGTGCCAGCAGCTCGGGACTAGCGGGGAAAGAGACCCAGTACTTC CASSSGLAGKETQYF TRBV5-4 15 TRBD2 NA TRBJ2-5
TGCGCCAGCAGCCAGAGGACAGGGCCTAATTCACCCCTCCACTTT CASSQRTGPNSPLHF TRBV4-1 15 TRBD1 NA TRBJ1-6
TGTGCCATCAGTCGGGACTTCGAGCAGTTCTTC CAISRDFEQFF TRBV10-3 11 NA few TRBJ2-1
TGTGCCAGTAGGCGGGAGGGCCTATCCTACAATGAGCAGTTCTTC CASRREGLSYNEQFF TRBV19 15 TRBD2 NA TRBJ2-1
TGTGCCAGTGGTCCATCAGGTAACGACGAGCAGTACTTC CASGPSGNDEQYF TRBV5-8 13 NA NA TRBJ2-7
TGTGCCACCAGCAGAGCCAGGGTCCTGGCTAATGAAAAACTGTTTTTT CATSRARVLANEKLFF TRBV15 16 NA NA TRBJ1-4
TGTGCCAGCAACGATCTGGCAGGCTCTGGAAACACCATATATTTT CASNDLAGSGNTIYF TRBV18 15 NA NA TRBJ1-3
TGCGCCAGCAGCTTGGGGGAGGGGAACACTGAAGCTTTCTTT CASSLGEGNTEAFF TRBV5-1 14 NA NA TRBJ1-1
TGTGCCAGCAGTGACAGAGCGGGGGGACGGGATACGCAGTATTTT CASSDRAGGRDTQYF TRBV6-4 15 TRBD2 NA TRBJ2-3
TGCGCCAGCAGCTACGAATCCGGGACAGGGGACGGGGAGCTGTTTTTT CASSYESGTGDGELFF TRBV4-3 16 TRBD1 NA TRBJ2-2